This T cell receptor beta chain was retrieved from a study of blood T cell repertoires in COVID-19. Study as a whole: The cDNA or gDNA used as material had been derived from T cells, B-cell-depleted T cells, or PBMCs.

V lost 4 bases and J lost 4, with 14 bases in between. The germline CDR1 and CDR2 sequences are SGDLS and YYNGEE. This CDR3 has 15 amino acids. Enrolment of Seattle patients took place during active infection, and they were followed longitudinally. Original analysis: Researchers report that nucleated cell counts were estimated from reference gene primer amplification. Produced via immunoSEQ multiplex PCR; TCRdb's table is partial and in-frame only. D and trimming were read from the DNA, whereas the V and J calls and clone size are those reported in that table. The sample includes fewer than 350,000 clones, about 91% of them seen just once.

The sequencing sample was made of peripheral blood. The chain recombines TRBV9 with TRBJ2-2, with a weak D call TRBD2 (7 bases). This sequence originates from a young man with COVID-19, enrolled during active disease. The DNA for the CDR3 is TGTGCCAGCAGCTCAACTAGGGGGGGCACCGGGGAGCTGTTTTTT. It encodes CASSSTRGGTGELFF.